The T cell receptor (beta chain) described here comes from a study of T cells in Graves' hyperthyroidism and ophthalmopathy. As for the study in general: Specimen type is peripheral blood, collected at initial diagnosis prior to any treatment. Whole-study findings and limits: Within blood appeared most thyroid clonotypes that had expanded above 0.001. Using 13 V-J features, a model discriminated ophthalmopathy from stable hyperthyroidism.

The CDR3 has 15 residues. Trimming took 6 bases from V and 3 from J; bases not matched to a gene: 9. The germline gives CDR1 MNHNS, CDR2 SASEGT. As for this clonotype: Antigen specificity is unknown.

RNA transcripts yielded amplified TCR beta CDR3 regions. Primed by the HTBI set, a first-round RT-PCR was run on the TCR CDR3. From the multiplex PCR reads, TCRdb called clonotypes with MiXCR, one entry per CDR3 protein. The sample contains roughly 300,000 distinct CDR3 sequences, less than 30% of which appear only once. The receptor comes from a man aged 35 to 55 with Graves' hyperthyroidism that later progressed to Graves' ophthalmopathy. Sequenced material: blood. The rearrangement joins TRBV6-1 to TRBJ2-7; 9 bases map to TRBD1. In DNA form, the CDR3 reads TGTGCCAGCAGGATATCCGGGACAGGGCGCTACGAGCAGTACTTC. Its translation: CASRISGTGRYEQYF.